This T cell receptor beta chain was found in a study of kidney transplant recipient with SARS-CoV-2 infection. TCRdb re-analysed the reads in MiXCR, keeping a single row per CDR3 protein. The sample shows 200,000 to 300,000 distinct CDR3 sequences, roughly 26% of them seen only once. Per germline, CDR1 GTSNPN and CDR2 SVGIG (reference sequence). CDR3 length: 14 residues. This sample comprised a blood sample, obtained at baseline and on day 111 from a kidney transplant recipient. The chain links TRBV30 to TRBJ2-5, with 11 bases aligning to TRBD2. Gene TRBJ2-3 matches the end of the DNA better, so the J call may be wrong. This sequence was found in a male patient aged 25 to 39 who had COVID-19 and was a kidney transplant recipient. Certain T cells may be donor cells from the graft. CDR3: CAYFLAGGSGGQYF. The CDR3, as DNA: TGTGCCTACTTTCTAGCGGGAGGATCCGGGGGGCAGTATTTT.